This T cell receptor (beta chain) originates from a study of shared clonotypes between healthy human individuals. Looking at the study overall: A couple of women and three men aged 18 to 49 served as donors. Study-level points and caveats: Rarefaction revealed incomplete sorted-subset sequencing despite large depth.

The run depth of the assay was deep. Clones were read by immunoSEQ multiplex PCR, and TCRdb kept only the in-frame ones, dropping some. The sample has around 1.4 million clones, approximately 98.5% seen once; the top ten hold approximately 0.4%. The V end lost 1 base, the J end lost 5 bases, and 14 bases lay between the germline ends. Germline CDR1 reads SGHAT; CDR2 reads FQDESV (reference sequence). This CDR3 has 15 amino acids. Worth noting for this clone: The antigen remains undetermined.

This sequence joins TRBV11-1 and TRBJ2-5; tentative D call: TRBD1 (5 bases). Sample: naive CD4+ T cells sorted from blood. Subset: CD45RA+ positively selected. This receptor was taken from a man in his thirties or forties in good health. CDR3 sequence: CASSLGAGIVETQYF. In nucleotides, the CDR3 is TGTGCCAGCAGCTTAGGTGCAGGGATTGTCGAGACCCAGTACTTC.